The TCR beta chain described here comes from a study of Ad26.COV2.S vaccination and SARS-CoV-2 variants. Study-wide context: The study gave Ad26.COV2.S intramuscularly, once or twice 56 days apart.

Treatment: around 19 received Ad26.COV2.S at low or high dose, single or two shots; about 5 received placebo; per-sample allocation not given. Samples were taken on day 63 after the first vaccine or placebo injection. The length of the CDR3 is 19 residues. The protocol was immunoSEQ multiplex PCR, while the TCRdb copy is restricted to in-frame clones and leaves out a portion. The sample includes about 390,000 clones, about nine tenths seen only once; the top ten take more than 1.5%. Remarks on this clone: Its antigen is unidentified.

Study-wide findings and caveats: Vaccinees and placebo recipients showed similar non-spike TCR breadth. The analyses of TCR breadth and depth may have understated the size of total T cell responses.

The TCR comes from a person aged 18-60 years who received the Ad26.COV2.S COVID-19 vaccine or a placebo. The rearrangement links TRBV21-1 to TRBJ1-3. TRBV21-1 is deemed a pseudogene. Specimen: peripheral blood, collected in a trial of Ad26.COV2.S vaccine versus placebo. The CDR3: CASSKGERQETTSGNTIYF. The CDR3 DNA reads TGTGCCAGCAGCAAAGGGGAGCGCCAGGAGACCACCTCTGGAAACACCATATATTTT.